The 14 T cell receptor beta chains in this list originate from one sample, sequenced in a study of cytomegalovirus exposure and HLA in healthy donors. Researchers ran the PCR with 60 Vbeta and 13 Jbeta primers. The table came from immunoSEQ multiplex PCR; TCRdb's copy has only in-frame clones and leaves some out. The table lists about 140,000 clones, approximately 70% of them singletons. Material for sequencing was PBMCs. The source is a human donor in good health.

The V gene is TRBV29-1, the J gene TRBJ2-3, with 8 bases that match TRBD2. The CDR3 contains 15 residues. Germline V CDR1 and CDR2: SQVTM, ANQGSEA. Germline trimming cut 4 bases from V and 4 bases from J; bases unmatched to any gene: 10. CDR3 loop: CSVVASGSRSDTQYF. As DNA, the CDR3 is TGCAGCGTTGTAGCCAGCGGGAGTAGGTCAGATACGCAGTATTTT.

The V call is TRBV19, the J call TRBJ2-1, with D tentatively TRBD1 (6 bases). The germline V and J ends were trimmed by 7 bases and 0 bases, with 13 bases remaining between them. There are 15 residues in the CDR3. Germline lookup yields CDR1 LNHDA and CDR2 SQIVND (reference sequence). The CDR3 DNA reads as TGTGCCAGTAACCCTAGCAGGGGCTCCTACAATGAGCAGTTCTTC. Its protein product is CASNPSRGSYNEQFF.

The gene calls are TRBV7-9 and TRBJ2-1; 9 nucleotides match TRBD2. Losses at the gene ends were 5 bases for V and 8 bases for J; bases not matched to a gene: 4. The CDR3 runs 13 residues. Germline assignment: CDR1 SEHNR and CDR2 FQNEAQ (reference sequence). CDR3 DNA sequence: TGTGCCAGCAGCCGTAGCGGGAGCGATGAGCAGTTCTTC. Encoded protein: CASSRSGSDEQFF.

This clone was detected once. This sequence joins TRBV10-1 and TRBJ2-1; 7 bases agree with TRBD2. After removal of 4 bases from V and 12 bases from J, the junction contained 15 bases not matched to a gene. CDR1 is WNHNN, CDR2 SYGVQD, per germline (reference sequence). This CDR3 contains 15 residues. The CDR3 reads CASSATPGTTRGQFF. The CDR3 DNA follows: TGCGCCAGCAGTGCGACCCCCGGGACTACAAGAGGGCAGTTCTTC.

In this sample, this clone turned up a few times. The rearrangement joins TRBV27 to TRBJ2-7, with a possible D match to TRBD1 (6 bases). Trimming removed 9 bases from V and 2 bases from J, with 17 bases in between. The V gene's germline CDR1 is MNHEY and CDR2 SMNVEV (reference sequence). The CDR3 totals 14 residues. Here the CDR3 reads CARKPGQGAYEQYF. The DNA of the CDR3 is TGTGCCAGGAAACCGGGACAAGGGGCCTACGAGCAGTACTTC.

This chain links TRBV28 with TRBJ1-1, with D hard to call. CDR1 is MDHEN and CDR2 is SYDVKM in the germline V gene. V lost 7 bases and J lost 2, with 11 bases in between. The CDR3 runs to 13 residues. CDR3 bases: TGTGCCAGCACCACGACGGGAAACACTGAAGCTTTCTTT. This sequence encodes CASTTTGNTEAFF.

The V call is TRBV18, the J call TRBJ2-1, with D possibly TRBD1 on 6 matching bases. Trimming took off 5 bases at V and 6 bases at J, with 8 bases between the two ends. The CDR3 extends over 12 amino acids. Germline values: CDR1 KGHSH, CDR2 LQKENI. The CDR3: CASSKQGNEQFF. CDR3 nucleotides: TGTGCCAGCTCAAAACAGGGCAATGAGCAGTTCTTC.

In nucleotides, the CDR3 is TGTGCCAGCAGCCCCCCCCGACAGGGTTCTACAGATACGCAGTATTTT. It translates to CASSPPRQGSTDTQYF. The chain couples TRBV28 to TRBJ2-3, with 7 bases matching TRBD1. The length of the CDR3 is 16 residues. Germline CDR1 MDHEN, CDR2 SYDVKM. Trimming at V came to 6 bases and at J to 3 bases, leaving 12 bases not matched to a gene.

The V and J genes are TRBV7-8 and TRBJ2-1, with D possibly being TRBD2 (6 bases). The CDR3 has 16 residues. V was pared by 1 base and J by 6 bases, with 16 bases between. Germline V gives CDR1 SGHVS, CDR2 FQNEAQ. The CDR3: CASSLGRLVVRNEQFF. CDR3 coding DNA: TGTGCCAGCAGCTTAGGTAGACTAGTGGTACGCAATGAGCAGTTCTTC.

The chain joins TRBV11-2 to TRBJ1-2, with D unresolved. Germline-derived CDR1 and CDR2 are SGHAT and FQNNGV. The CDR3 length is 13 residues. The V gene lost 5 bases and the J gene lost 5 bases, with 12 bases spanning the gap. The CDR3 protein is CASSPPAGYGYTF. CDR3 DNA sequence: TGTGCCAGCAGCCCCCCCGCAGGTTATGGCTACACCTTC.

This clone appeared a single time. This chain joins TRBV7-9 and TRBJ1-2; D possibly corresponds to TRBD1 (5 bases). V shed 5 bases and J shed 4 bases, with 11 bases lying between them. The CDR3 consists of 13 residues. Germline lookup yields CDR1 SEHNR and CDR2 FQNEAQ (reference sequence). The CDR3 here is CASSRPGGYGYTF. The CDR3 bases are TGTGCCAGCAGCCGACCCGGGGGCTATGGCTACACCTTC. Together with reference TRBV7-9 and TRBJ1-2, the CDR3 gives the full variable domain: DTGVSQNPRHKITKRGQNVTFRCDPISEHNRLYWYRQTLGQGPEFLTYFQNEAQLEKSRLLSDRFSAERPKGSFSTLEIQRTEQGDSAMYLCASSRPGGYGYTFGSGTRLTVV.

This CDR3 is CASSPSDRDAYNEQFF. CDR3 bases: TGCGCCAGCAGCCCGTCGGACAGGGACGCCTACAATGAGCAGTTCTTC. This chain connects TRBV5-1 to TRBJ2-1; TRBD1 agrees at 8 bases. There are 16 residues in the CDR3. CDR1 SGHRS and CDR2 YFSETQ come from the germline V gene. J lost 2 bases, V lost 4 bases, and 8 bases had no gene match.

This rearrangement joins TRBV11-3 to TRBJ1-1, with TRBD1 as a possible D gene (5 bases). The CDR3 runs to 16 residues. CDR1 and CDR2 from the germline V gene are SGHNT and YENEEA. V lost 0 bases and J lost 4, with 15 bases in between. CDR3 loop: CASSLDPGPRGTEAFF. Here the CDR3 DNA reads TGTGCCAGCAGCTTAGACCCGGGACCGCGGGGCACTGAAGCTTTCTTT.

This chain joins TRBV10-3 and TRBJ2-1; TRBD1 agrees at 8 bases. Germline assignment: CDR1 ENHRY and CDR2 SYGVKD. The CDR3 is 15 amino acids. The ends lost 6 bases at V and 4 bases at J; junction bases unmatched: 8. The CDR3 sequence is CAIRSQGARYNEQFF. For the CDR3, the DNA is TGTGCCATCAGGAGCCAGGGGGCCCGGTACAATGAGCAGTTCTTC.